These 8 T cell receptor beta chains came from one sample sequenced in a study of cytomegalovirus exposure and HLA in healthy donors. TCRdb's table, derived via immunoSEQ multiplex PCR, lists solely in-frame clones and lacks some. The table has about 200,000 clones, roughly 91% seen once. Sequencing was carried out using PBMCs. All receptors derive from a woman aged 18-29 years in good health and CMV-seropositive.

The V gene is TRBV30, the J gene TRBJ1-1; tentatively, D is TRBD1 (5 bases). V was pared by 0 bases and J by 5 bases, with 10 bases between. Germline V lookup: CDR1 GTSNPN, CDR2 SVGIG (reference sequence). CDR3 length: 13 amino acids. The CDR3 protein is CAWSVDGGTEAFF. CDR3 nucleotides: TGTGCCTGGAGTGTTGACGGGGGAACTGAAGCTTTCTTT. The entire variable domain, with the rest obtained from reference TRBV30 and TRBJ1-1, is as follows: SQTIHQWPATLVQPVGSPLSLECTVEGTSNPNLYWYRQAAGRGLQLLFYSVGIGQISSEVPQNLSASRPQDRQFILSSKKLLLSDSGFYLCAWSVDGGTEAFFGQGTRLTVV.

The chain has TRBV6-5 and TRBJ2-1; D remains unclear. The CDR3 is 13 residues long. Trimming took off 7 bases at V and 0 bases at J, with 7 bases between the two ends. Germline values: CDR1 MNHEY, CDR2 SVGAGI. The DNA of the CDR3 is TGTGCCAGCACAGCGAGCTCCTACAATGAGCAGTTCTTC. Its protein is CASTASSYNEQFF.

The V and J genes are TRBV4-2 and TRBJ1-2; D call uncertain. The germline V and J ends were trimmed by 8 bases and 5 bases, with 12 bases remaining between them. The CDR3 is 12 amino acids. Germline assignment: CDR1 LGHNA and CDR2 YNFKEQ. The CDR3 protein is CASSPEGYGYTF. CDR3 coding DNA: TGTGCCAGCTCACCAGAGGGATATGGCTACACCTTC.

The J gene is TRBJ1-5, the V gene TRBV15; D is perhaps TRBD1 (5 bases). CDR1 LNHNV and CDR2 YYDKDF come from the germline V gene (reference sequence). The V end was cut by 3 bases, the J end by 3 bases, with 12 bases between. This CDR3 has 15 residues. CDR3 nucleotide sequence: TGTGCCACCAGCAGGGCGACAGAAGCCAATCAGCCCCAGCATTTT. Amino acids: CATSRATEANQPQHF.

The chain employs TRBV19 and TRBJ2-2; no reliable D call. Germline lookup yields CDR1 LNHDA and CDR2 SQIVND (reference sequence). This CDR3 has 15 residues. V was cut by 5 bases and J by 11 bases, with 21 bases left in between. Written as DNA, the CDR3 is TGTGCCAGTAGTGCGTACAGTCCCCCCGATACCGAGCTGTTTTTT. Its translation: CASSAYSPPDTELFF.

The chain carries TRBV28 and TRBJ1-2; D is perhaps TRBD1 (5 bases). The CDR3 totals 14 residues. The V and J ends lost 6 bases and 7 bases respectively, with 18 bases between them. Germline CDR1 and CDR2: MDHEN and SYDVKM. CDR3 nucleotide sequence: TGTGCCAGCAGACTTAAGGTCAGGGAATTTGGCTACACCTTC. Translation: CASRLKVREFGYTF.

The rearrangement uses TRBV27 and TRBJ1-4; D ambiguous. The CDR3 contains 14 residues. Per germline, CDR1 MNHEY and CDR2 SMNVEV (reference sequence). Trimming shortened V by 8 bases and J by 7 bases, and 17 bases separated the two germline ends. CDR3 in amino acids: CASRVGGNGEKLFF. The CDR3 coding sequence is TGTGCCAGCCGGGTGGGAGGGAACGGTGAAAAACTGTTTTTT.

This clone was detected once. This chain uses TRBV29-1 with TRBJ1-2; D uncertain. The germline V gene has CDR1 SQVTM and CDR2 ANQGSEA. The V gene lost 4 bases and the J gene lost 1 base, with 10 bases spanning the gap. The CDR3 runs to 13 residues. The CDR3 coding sequence is TGCAGCGTTGCGCCGGGTTATAACTATGGCTACACCTTC. Residues: CSVAPGYNYGYTF.